This T cell receptor (beta chain) was documented in a study of cytomegalovirus exposure and HLA in healthy donors (dated by TCRdb to between 2016 and 2019). A note on the overall study: An earlier analysis of 587 of the donors reported 276 Gb of sequence data and approximately 120 million unique TCR beta sequences obtained from about 179 million T cells. Because of strong linkage in the cohort, 5 or 6 DR-DQ haplotypes were treated as single units for association and clustering. All discovery cohort repertoires had been generated on a single sequencing platform. Alongside the repertoire data, information on donor age, sex, ethnicity and CMV serostatus was compiled. In a later analysis, previously published TCR beta repertoires from 550 to 750 donors were re-analyzed and high-resolution HLA genotyping was added so that TCR occurrence patterns could be studied. Using immunosequencing, the study profiled T cell repertoires from fewer than 850 subjects and related those repertoires to cytomegalovirus serostatus. A later genetic analysis took genome-wide SNP genotypes for about 65% of the 666 donors and used that subset as a discovery cohort. The genetic ancestry cluster associated with self-reported Caucasian donors included around four fifths of the roughly 410 genotyped donors. Among about 400 genotyped donors of the cohort, an average of about 220,000 unique TCR beta nucleotide sequences was sequenced per donor, of which 15% to 20% were non-productive. Rather than drawing on any new phenotypic data, the later analysis identified candidate immune exposures from TCR beta sequences and the way those sequences occurred across donors. HLA typing included class I and class II loci at four-digit resolution. The study aimed to test whether cataloging public T cell receptors could reveal signatures of past pathogen exposure. Typing coverage differed by locus: A, B, C, DRB1 and DQB1 were typed in roughly 629-630 donors, DQA1 in about 560, DPA1 in over 600, and DPB1 in 472. To predict cytomegalovirus infection status, the study brought together high-throughput TCR immunosequencing, statistical association of individual TCRs with disease status, and machine learning. Approximately 310 gigabases of sequencing data and roughly 81 million unique TCR sequences made up an early release that covered about 640 HLA-typed donors. An earlier analysis of several hundred of the donors applied high-throughput TCR beta sequencing to assess whether each TCR beta V gene segment acted as functional or pseudogenic. In addition to the first cohort of roughly 670 subjects, a separate validation cohort of 120 different subjects was used.

About this clone: Its antigen is unknown. Within one base of it there is no much larger clone, and no base qualities were kept.

General findings and caveats noted by the study authors: A further reported finding was that TCR beta sequences accurately predicted the HLA-A and HLA-B alleles for most subjects in the first cohort. In vitro tests confirmed that a few of the cytomegalovirus-associated TCR beta chains recognize cytomegalovirus antigens. According to a later analysis, most CMV-associated TCR beta chains appeared to be HLA-restricted, and the HLA associations seemed to be driven largely by CMV exposure. Strong co-occurrence of HLA alleles, especially DR and DQ, made assigning TCR associations to individual alleles difficult. For the cohort, immune exposure information was limited to CMV serostatus. A later analysis reported that several top co-occurrence clusters appeared linked to parvovirus B19, influenza, CMV and Epstein-Barr virus. In a later analysis, HLA-associated TCR beta chains were found to be more clonally expanded and to have lower generation probabilities than equally common non-associated chains. In this cohort, only TCR beta chains were sequenced, and detectable features were limited by the absence of alpha or paired-chain data. Roughly uniform sequencing depth across donors was assumed in presence/absence analyses, although this assumption may not hold. Most TCR sequences were seen in very few donors, while some public TCRs were found in many individuals. Linkage disequilibrium might explain the correlated functional status among segregating V segments, but an unknown experimental factor could not be excluded. In a later analysis, TCR association rates were found to vary across HLA loci, with the most associated TCRs seen for DRB1 alleles and the fewest for HLA-C alleles. In both the original and validation cohorts, the classifier was reported to diagnose cytomegalovirus status with high specificity and sensitivity. A cluster of highly shared sequence variants was judged likely to represent a technical artifact of the sequencing pipeline. A later genetic analysis reported fewer N-insertions in productive TCRs among donors in an Asian-associated ancestry cluster than the roughly 700-donor mean. Because some donors lacked HLA typing at each locus, the association tests relied only on the typed subset. The 87-base-pair reads could not distinguish some IMGT-functional V segments, including TRBV6-2 and TRBV6-3, so those segments were excluded. The authors suggested that the approach could potentially be generalized to other disease states and immunological phenotypes. The earlier analysis of 587 of the donors excluded seventeen rarely observed V segments, including chromosome 9 orphons, because counts were too low. In an earlier analysis of a few hundred of the donors, most TCR beta V segments were observed in productive rearrangements about 90% or about 30% of the time, broadly matching IMGT annotations. Specific HLA alleles were associated with about 17,000 TCR beta sequences at a false discovery rate of 0.05 in a later analysis. A total of 164 TCR beta chains were listed by the study as associated with cytomegalovirus. In a later genetic analysis, a missense DCLRE1C variant was associated with V-gene and J-gene trimming of TCR beta chains, and the association was replicated in an independent cohort.

To prepare the library, the immunoSEQ multiplex PCR assay was applied. For the multiplex PCR, a mixture combining 60 forward primers for TCR Vbeta segments and 13 reverse primers for TCR Jbeta segments was used. Amplification of the CDR3 region of rearranged TCR beta genes was performed with a multiplex PCR assay on genomic DNA. On the Illumina HiSeq System, the amplified TCR beta libraries were sequenced as 87-base-pair reads. In the paper's pipeline: In a later analysis, tens of millions of unique TCR beta chains were counted across the approximately 640 repertoires, and roughly 11 million of these chains were shared by at least two donors. Raw reads were error-corrected and collapsed into unique sequences with a nearest-neighbor algorithm that merged closely related sequences to remove PCR and sequencing errors. Alignment of CDR3 sequences to IMGT reference sequences was used to assign V, D and J gene segments. For a sequence to be retained, a match of at least six nucleotides was required to both a V gene segment and a J gene segment. A rearrangement was called productive if the CDR3 had no stop codons and remained in frame with V and J, and every other rearrangement was called non-productive. CDR3 was defined by IMGT convention, running from the second conserved V-encoded cysteine to the conserved J-encoded phenylalanine. Sequences without an unambiguous match to a single V gene segment were excluded from the earlier analysis of 450 to 650 of the donors. An earlier analysis of fewer than 650 of the donors classified V segments as functional when productive rearrangements were above 56.7% and as segregating when the standard deviation between donors was above 5%. A statistical classification framework was developed to diagnose cytomegalovirus status using the catalog of TCR beta chain sequences. V and J gene assignment, in a later analysis, came from comparing TCR nucleotide sequences with IMGT/GENE-DB human TR gene sequences. In a later analysis, CDR3 sequences and most-parsimonious VDJ recombination scenarios were assigned using the TCRdist pipeline. A later analysis defined each TCR beta chain by its CDR3 amino acid sequence plus V-gene family, and excluded reads lacking a unique V-gene family. In a later analysis, 500 to 700 highly shared, low-generation-probability nucleotide sequences were removed to address suspected cross-contamination and a sequencing artifact. For each public chain, a later analysis derived a clonal expansion index from normalized ranks of inferred template counts within each repertoire. In a later analysis, generation probabilities were computed using a VDJ recombination model fitted to out-of-frame rearrangements, and the results were checked against IGoR. A later analysis scored TCR-TCR, TCR-HLA and TCR-CMV co-occurrence with hypergeometric tests, applying a repertoire-size bias correction to TCR pairs. In a later analysis, false discovery rates were estimated by permuting HLA or CMV assignments 20 times. In a later analysis, co-occurring TCRs were grouped using DBSCAN, with TCRdist sequence similarity added in when clustering inside HLA-allele-positive subsets. Repertoires with fewer than 30,000 or more than 120,000 public chains were left out of co-occurrence clustering, as were a handful of repertoires with anomalous nucleotide sharing. The table comes from immuneACCESS by way of TCRdb, which keeps in-frame sequences with V and J called. Part of the clones is missing from these tables; in studies checked, under half for an unresolved V gene and the rest for unknown reasons. The V and J calls and clone size were taken over from that table, and D and trimming were inferred from the DNA. This sample lists approximately 88,000 clones; approximately 80% were detected once. Roughly 3.7% of the sample is in the top ten clones.

CDR1 is given as SGHTA and CDR2 as FQGNSA, both from the germline V gene. V loses 5 bases of germline sequence and J loses 4 bases, and the interval between the two ends is 12 bases. From the cysteine through the phenylalanine, the CDR3 covers 13 amino acids. The retained sequence is limited to the CDR3, 39 bases, with the frame set at the first base. The cohort comprised under 700 healthy bone marrow donors. At the time of sampling, all cohort members were nominally healthy, though unrecorded immune exposures were likely present. The donor tested CMV seronegative and was one of the 352 seronegative cohort members. A peripheral blood sample was provided by each donor, and peripheral blood mononuclear cells were used for TCR beta sequencing. The Qiagen DNeasy Blood Extraction Kit was used to extract genomic DNA from the blood cell samples.

Sequenced input: PBMCs. The chain joins TRBV7-2 to TRBJ2-7; the D gene identity is not certain. This TCR was sampled from a man aged 30 to 39 in good health and CMV-seronegative. The sequence in DNA is TGTGCCAGCAGCGGGCAGTCTTTTTACGAGCAGTACTTC. This encodes CASSGQSFYEQYF.